The 21 T cell receptor beta chains below come from one sample, sequenced in a study of early T cells in non-severe SARS-CoV-2 infection. TCRdb processed the 5' RACE reads anew with MiXCR; each CDR3 protein has one entry. Of about 77,000 distinct CDR3 sequences listed, about 15% were seen once; the top ten hold approximately 2.6%. Material for sequencing was whole blood. These receptor sequences come from an adult who was a healthcare worker with PCR-confirmed SARS-CoV-2 infection or an uninfected control (not recorded which).

This clonotype occurred a few times. CDR3 sequence reads: CASKTGGTAYEQYF. The CDR3 nucleotides are TGCGCCAGCAAAACCGGGGGCACGGCCTACGAGCAGTACTTC. This chain joins TRBV5-1 and TRBJ2-7; D possibly matches TRBD1 or TRBD2 (6 bases each). Looked up from germline, CDR1 is SGHRS and CDR2 is YFSETQ. The CDR3 runs to 14 residues. Trimming shortened V by 6 bases and J by 2 bases, and 15 bases separated the two germline ends.

Only a few counts were recorded for this clonotype. The J gene is TRBJ1-1, the V gene TRBV2; tentatively, D is TRBD1 (5 bases). Between the trimmed V and J ends, which lost 8 bases and 4 bases, there was a span of 17 bases. This CDR3 contains 14 residues. Germline V lookup: CDR1 SNHLY, CDR2 FYNNEI. The CDR3 here is CASSYRTGGTEAFF. CDR3 coding DNA: TGTGCCAGCTCATACCGGACCGGGGGCACTGAAGCTTTCTTT.

The rearrangement links TRBV29-1 to TRBJ2-5, with a possible D match to TRBD2 (6 bases). V was shortened by 0 bases and J by 0 bases, with 8 bases between the two germline ends. The germline gives CDR1 SQVTM, CDR2 ANQGSEA. The CDR3 length is 14 residues. This CDR3 is CSVEDGGNQETQYF. DNA of the CDR3: TGCAGCGTTGAAGATGGCGGGAACCAAGAGACCCAGTACTTC.

In this sample, this clonotype turned up a few times. The rearrangement joins TRBV28 to TRBJ2-6, with a weak D call TRBD2 (7 bases). The CDR3 loop spans 15 amino acids. Between the trimmed V and J ends, which lost 3 bases and 3 bases, there was a span of 9 bases. Per the germline V gene, CDR1 is MDHEN and CDR2 is SYDVKM. CDR3 in amino acids: CASSFGGLGANVLTF. CDR3 sequence (DNA): TGTGCCAGCAGTTTCGGGGGGCTTGGGGCCAACGTCCTGACTTTC.

The table lists this clonotype with a few counts. V usage is TRBV29-1 and J usage is TRBJ2-1; D is unclear. Germline V CDR1 and CDR2: SQVTM, ANQGSEA. This CDR3 is 13 amino acids long. The V and J ends lost 2 bases and 0 bases respectively, with 5 bases between them. The CDR3 DNA reads as TGCAGCGTTGAACAGGACTCCTACAATGAGCAGTTCTTC. This encodes CSVEQDSYNEQFF.

This clonotype turned up a few times. The V and J genes are TRBV27 and TRBJ1-1; a weak D match, TRBD1 (6 bases). Per the germline V gene, CDR1 is MNHEY and CDR2 is SMNVEV (reference sequence). The ends were cut back, 6 bases at V and 6 bases at J, with 11 bases in the middle. CDR3 size: 12 residues. In DNA form, the CDR3 reads TGTGCCAGCAGAACAGGGCTCTCTGAAGCTTTCTTT. Its translation: CASRTGLSEAFF.

This sequence joins TRBV2 and TRBJ1-1, with a weak D call TRBD1 (6 bases). CDR3 length: 14 residues. Germline V gives CDR1 SNHLY, CDR2 FYNNEI. V was pared by 4 bases and J by 6 bases, with 15 bases between. CDR3 in amino acids: CASSGNRAPAEAFF. The CDR3 coding sequence is TGTGCCAGCAGTGGGAACAGGGCCCCCGCTGAAGCTTTCTTT.

This clonotype came up a few times. This chain joins TRBV14 and TRBJ2-2; no reliable D call. V lost 3 bases and J 7 bases, leaving 18 bases between the germline ends. The CDR3 sequence is 16 residues long. Per germline, CDR1 SGHDN and CDR2 FVKESK. The CDR3 spells CASSQDPRRAHGELFF. DNA of the CDR3: TGTGCCAGCAGCCAGGATCCGCGAAGGGCCCACGGGGAGCTGTTTTTT.

V usage is TRBV20-1 and J usage is TRBJ2-1; the match to TRBD2 covers 7 bases. There are 16 residues in the CDR3. The junction had 18 bases not matched to a gene; V was cut back by 6 bases and J by 7 bases. The germline V gene has CDR1 DFQATT and CDR2 SNEGSKA (reference sequence). The CDR3 spells CSATAPHSGSQNEQFF. CDR3 in DNA: TGCAGTGCCACCGCCCCTCATAGCGGGTCACAAAATGAGCAGTTCTTC.

V and J are TRBV9 and TRBJ2-3; TRBD2 matches 9 bases. The CDR3 totals 16 residues. Germline CDR1 and CDR2: SGDLS and YYNGEE. V shed 4 bases and J 2 bases; nucleotides not matched to a gene: 8. CDR3 sequence reads: CASSPRLAVTTDTQYF. The DNA of the CDR3 is TGTGCCAGCAGCCCACGACTAGCGGTGACCACAGATACGCAGTATTTT.

This clonotype was detected only a few times. The CDR3 DNA is TGTGCCAGCCTTCGCGAGGGGGGTAGTAGAGCCTACGAGCAGTACTTC. Amino acids: CASLREGGSRAYEQYF. The rearrangement joins TRBV28 to TRBJ2-7, with D perhaps being TRBD1 or TRBD2 (6 bases each). The V and J ends lost 8 bases and 2 bases respectively, with 22 bases between them. Germline CDR1 reads MDHEN; CDR2 reads SYDVKM. The CDR3 is 16 residues long.

V usage is TRBV10-3 and J usage is TRBJ1-2; no reliable D call. Germline V CDR1 and CDR2: ENHRY, SYGVKD. The CDR3 covers 11 residues. The V end lost 6 bases, the J end lost 3 bases, and 5 bases lay between the germline ends. For the CDR3, the DNA is TGTGCCATCAGGGGGTACTATGGCTACACCTTC. Amino acid sequence: CAIRGYYGYTF.

Only a few counts were recorded for this clonotype. The genes are TRBV10-3 and TRBJ2-1; TRBD2 matches at 8 bases. Looked up from germline, CDR1 is ENHRY and CDR2 is SYGVKD. After removal of 0 bases from V and 3 bases from J, the junction contained 19 bases not matched to a gene. The CDR3 is 21 residues long. The CDR3 loop reads CAISESELAGTRNRGYNEQFF. The CDR3 nucleotides read TGTGCCATCAGTGAGTCGGAGTTGGCCGGGACTAGGAATCGGGGCTACAATGAGCAGTTCTTC.

There are a few counts of this clonotype. CDR3 region: CASSFDRGLNGETQYF. The CDR3, as DNA: TGTGCCAGCAGTTTCGACAGGGGACTTAATGGAGAGACCCAGTACTTC. The rearrangement uses TRBV5-6 and TRBJ2-5, with 8 bases fitting TRBD1. The CDR3 length is 16 residues. Unmatched junction bases numbered 13, after V lost 5 bases and J lost 4 bases. Germline V gene sequence: CDR1 SGHDT, CDR2 YYEEEE.

This clonotype was seen a handful of times. J is TRBJ2-7 and V is TRBV10-3, with D possibly matching TRBD2 (5 bases). Trimming shortened V by 7 bases and J by 5 bases, and 12 bases separated the two germline ends. Germline CDR1 reads ENHRY; CDR2 reads SYGVKD. The CDR3 runs 12 residues. The CDR3 reads CAITTGVNEQYF. CDR3 nucleotide sequence: TGTGCCATCACAACCGGGGTGAACGAGCAGTACTTC.

This clonotype turned up a few times. This chain uses TRBV10-1 with TRBJ1-4; D gene unclear. The CDR3 has 12 residues. CDR1 and CDR2 from the germline V gene are WNHNN and SYGVQD (reference sequence). Trimming shortened V by 10 bases and J by 12 bases, and 18 bases separated the two germline ends. DNA of the CDR3: TGCGCCACCAGGAACCGATTCGGAGAACTGTTTTTT. Translated, it gives CATRNRFGELFF.

The chain has TRBV9 and TRBJ1-1; no firm D call. Germline V gene data show CDR1 as SGDLS and CDR2 as YYNGEE. Trimming took off 0 bases at V and 0 bases at J, with 6 bases between the two ends. This CDR3 is 14 amino acids long. The CDR3 sequence: CASSVVPMNTEAFF. CDR3 nucleotide sequence: TGTGCCAGCAGCGTAGTACCGATGAACACTGAAGCTTTCTTT.

This clonotype was counted between two and nine times. The CDR3 DNA sequence: TGTGCCTCGACAGGCCCTGGTGATGGCTACACCTTC. Protein product: CASTGPGDGYTF. The chain uses TRBV10-3 and TRBJ1-2; perhaps TRBD1 as D (6 bases). Germline-derived CDR1 and CDR2 are ENHRY and SYGVKD. CDR3 length equals 12 residues. The germline V and J ends were trimmed by 11 bases and 6 bases, with 16 bases remaining between them.

The chain couples TRBV10-3 to TRBJ2-7, with 11 bases that match TRBD1. Germline CDR1 reads ENHRY; CDR2 reads SYGVKD. This CDR3 spans 14 amino acids. The V segment lost 6 bases and the J segment 2 bases; nucleotides outside the gene matches: 3. In nucleotides, the CDR3 is TGTGCCATCAGCGGGGGACAGGGGGCCTACGAGCAGTACTTC. It yields the protein CAISGGQGAYEQYF.

This clonotype was observed a few times. V usage is TRBV29-1 and J usage is TRBJ2-1, with TRBD1 identical over 8 bases. This CDR3 has 11 residues. The germline gives CDR1 SQVTM, CDR2 ANQGSEA. The V gene end was trimmed by 6 bases and the J gene end by 7 bases; junction bases not matched to a gene: 2. Written as DNA, the CDR3 is TGCAGCGTGAACAGGGGGAATGAGCAGTTCTTC. Translating it yields CSVNRGNEQFF.

This chain connects TRBV7-8 to TRBJ2-7, with D uncertain. This CDR3 is built from 13 residues. V lost 1 base and J lost 6, with 10 bases in between. Germline CDR1 and CDR2: SGHVS and FQNEAQ. CDR3 bases: TGTGCCAGCAGCTTAGGGGATTCGCGCGAGCAGTACTTC. It specifies CASSLGDSREQYF.